A single sample is the source of the 32 T cell receptor beta chains below, sequenced in a study of T-cell reconstitution after alpha-beta-depleted transplantation in children. During its preparation, the TCRbeta library received unique molecular identifiers. From the PCR reads, TCRdb called clonotypes with MiXCR, one entry per CDR3 protein. The sample consists of 97,000 or so distinct CDR3 sequences, approximately 8% of them appearing once. Sequencing was performed on PBMCs, taken before TCRalphabeta/CD19-depleted stem cell transplant. All receptors derive from a boy between 2 and 10 years old with acute lymphoblastic leukemia, due to receive a stem cell transplant.

This clonotype was seen many times. The chain recombines TRBV7-8 with TRBJ2-1; unclear D gene. The V end lost 6 bases, the J end lost 4 bases, and 7 bases lay between the germline ends. The CDR3 contains 12 residues. The germline CDR1 and CDR2 sequences are SGHVS and FQNEAQ. Here the CDR3 DNA reads TGTGCCAGCAGTCGAACTTACAATGAGCAGTTCTTC. It translates to CASSRTYNEQFF.

J is TRBJ1-1 and V is TRBV20-1; 7 positions match TRBD1. Germline V gene data show CDR1 as DFQATT and CDR2 as SNEGSKA (reference sequence). V was clipped by 5 bases and J by 6 bases; unmatched bases: 9. CDR3 length equals 13 residues. The CDR3 bases are TGCAGTGCTCCCCGACAGGGAATCTCTGAAGCTTTCTTT. Encoded protein: CSAPRQGISEAFF.

Many counts were recorded for this clonotype. This chain uses TRBV6-2 or TRBV6-3 with TRBJ1-6, with 7 bases identical to TRBD1. The CDR3 totals 13 residues. CDR1 is MNHEY and CDR2 is SVGEGT in the germline V gene. After removal of 10 bases from V and 11 bases from J, the junction contained 11 bases not matched to a gene. The CDR3 loop is CATQQGRRPPLHF. CDR3 in DNA: TGTGCCACCCAACAGGGGAGGAGGCCACCCCTCCACTTT.

This clonotype came up many times. The V and J genes are TRBV5-1 and TRBJ2-5; D assignment may be TRBD1 or TRBD2 (5 bases each). The CDR3 loop spans 13 amino acids. CDR1 and CDR2 from the germline V gene are SGHRS and YFSETQ. Trimming removed 2 bases from V and 3 bases from J, with 8 bases in between. CDR3 loop: CASSLWGKETQYF. CDR3 nucleotide sequence: TGCGCCAGCAGCTTATGGGGGAAAGAGACCCAGTACTTC.

This clonotype was detected a few times. CDR3 sequence (DNA): TGCAGTGCGCAAGGACTAGCGGGGGGGGATGAGCAGTTCTTC. It codes for CSAQGLAGGDEQFF. The chain has TRBV20-1 and TRBJ2-1; 15 bases map to TRBD2. From germline, CDR1 is DFQATT and CDR2 SNEGSKA (reference sequence). The ends lost 6 bases at V and 8 bases at J; junction bases unmatched: 5. This CDR3 comprises 14 residues.

This clonotype has a count of ten or more. The chain links TRBV15 to TRBJ1-3; perhaps TRBD1 as D (6 bases). The CDR3 sequence is 17 residues long. Deletions cut 2 bases from V and 0 bases from J, with 14 bases between. The V gene's germline CDR1 is LNHNV and CDR2 YYDKDF (reference sequence). The CDR3: CATSRTYRDNSGNTIYF. The CDR3 region has the DNA TGTGCCACCAGCAGAACCTACCGGGACAACTCTGGAAACACCATATATTTT.

This chain links TRBV3-1 with TRBJ1-1; D gene unclear. The CDR3 contains 17 residues. Germline V CDR1 and CDR2: LGHDT, YNNKEL (reference sequence). Trimming removed 1 base from V and 0 bases from J, with 15 bases in between. CDR3 sequence (DNA): TGTGCCAGCAGCCAAGGCTTGAGGGTCAGCATGAACACTGAAGCTTTCTTT. It translates to CASSQGLRVSMNTEAFF. Supplemented by reference TRBV3-1 and TRBJ1-1, the full variable domain reads DTAVSQTPKYLVTQMGNDKSIKCEQNLGHDTMYWYKQDSKKFLKIMFSYNNKELIINETVPNRFSPKSPDKAHLNLHINSLELGDSAVYFCASSQGLRVSMNTEAFFGQGTRLTVV.

This clonotype was detected ten times or more. CDR3: CASSPGTERETQYF. In nucleotides, the CDR3 is TGCGCCAGCAGCCCGGGGACGGAAAGGGAGACCCAGTACTTC. V and J are TRBV5-1 and TRBJ2-5; either TRBD1 or TRBD2 may supply D (5 bases each). V dropped 4 bases and J dropped 5 bases, with 15 bases sitting between them. The germline V gene has CDR1 SGHRS and CDR2 YFSETQ. The length of the CDR3 is 14 residues. Together with reference TRBV5-1 and TRBJ2-5, the CDR3 gives the full variable domain: KAGVTQTPRYLIKTRGQQVTLSCSPISGHRSVSWYQQTPGQGLQFLFEYFSETQRNKGNFPGRFSGRQFSNSRSEMNVSTLELGDSALYLCASSPGTERETQYFGPGTRLLVL.

J is TRBJ2-7 and V is TRBV7-2; D may be TRBD1 (6 bases). CDR1 is SGHTA, CDR2 FQGNSA, per germline. The CDR3 is 13 amino acids. Trimming shortened V by 4 bases and J by 4 bases, and 11 bases separated the two germline ends. Here the CDR3 reads CASSYGTGYEQYF. DNA of the CDR3: TGTGCCAGCAGCTACGGAACAGGGTACGAGCAGTACTTC. Using reference TRBV7-2 and TRBJ2-7 for the parts outside the CDR3, the full variable domain is GAGVSQSPSNKVTEKGKDVELRCDPISGHTALYWYRQSLGQGLEFLIYFQGNSAPDKSGLPSDRFSAERTGGSVSTLTIQRTQQEDSAVYLCASSYGTGYEQYFGPGTRLTVT.

In this sample, this clonotype turned up many times. J is TRBJ2-5 and V is TRBV2; the match to TRBD2 covers 7 bases. The V and J ends lost 3 bases and 1 base, in that order; junction bases with no gene match: 5. CDR1 SNHLY and CDR2 FYNNEI come from the germline V gene. The length of the CDR3 is 15 residues. The CDR3 reads CASSDQGGFQETQYF. CDR3 sequence (DNA): TGTGCCAGCAGTGATCAGGGAGGGTTCCAAGAGACCCAGTACTTC.

This clonotype has a count of ten or more. V usage is TRBV11-2 and J usage is TRBJ2-1; D uncertain. The germline V gene encodes CDR1 SGHAT and CDR2 FQNNGV. The CDR3 spans 14 residues. With 0 bases removed from V and 6 bases from J, the gap between germline ends came to 9 bases. The CDR3 nucleotides read TGTGCCAGCAGCTTAGAAAGACTTCGCAATGAGCAGTTCTTC. Translated: CASSLERLRNEQFF.

The table lists this clonotype with many counts. V gene TRBV12-3 or TRBV12-4 combines with J gene TRBJ2-5, with D perhaps assigned TRBD1 or TRBD2 (5 bases each). The CDR3 is 14 residues long. Deletions cut 3 bases from V and 3 bases from J, with 11 bases between. CDR3 region: CASSFAGTEETQYF. CDR3 sequence (DNA): TGTGCCAGCAGTTTCGCCGGGACCGAAGAGACCCAGTACTTC.

There are many counts of this clonotype. V usage is TRBV13 and J usage is TRBJ2-1; weak D call: TRBD2 (6 bases). The CDR3 has 17 residues. Between the trimmed V and J ends, which lost 5 bases and 5 bases, there was a span of 22 bases. Looked up from germline, CDR1 is PRHDT and CDR2 is FYEKMQ (reference sequence). CDR3 DNA sequence: TGTGCCAGCAGCAGGCGGGGTCAGGGAGTTTTGCACAATGAGCAGTTCTTC. As protein: CASSRRGQGVLHNEQFF. The entire variable domain, with the rest obtained from reference TRBV13 and TRBJ2-1, is as follows: AAGVIQSPRHLIKEKRETATLKCYPIPRHDTVYWYQQGPGQDPQFLISFYEKMQSDKGSIPDRFSAQQFSDYHSELNMSSLELGDSALYFCASSRRGQGVLHNEQFFGPGTRLTVL.

The chain uses TRBV20-1 and TRBJ1-4; no clear D. The CDR3 is 13 amino acids. The germline V gene encodes CDR1 DFQATT and CDR2 SNEGSKA (reference sequence). The V and J ends lost 8 bases and 3 bases respectively, with 13 bases between them. The CDR3 coding sequence is TGCAGTTCCCGTCCCAAGGCTAATGAAAAACTGTTTTTT. It codes for CSSRPKANEKLFF.

This chain uses TRBV6-5 with TRBJ2-4; TRBD2 might be the D (6 bases). Trimming shortened V by 6 bases and J by 4 bases, and 25 bases separated the two germline ends. Germline CDR1 reads MNHEY; CDR2 reads SVGAGI. This CDR3 is built from 18 residues. CDR3 coding DNA: TGTGCCAGCAGCTACGGGGGAGGCGTTTTCCGGGGAAAAAACATTCAGTACTTC. This encodes CASSYGGGVFRGKNIQYF.

This clonotype was counted ten times or more. The chain uses TRBV6-5 and TRBJ2-1; 8 bases fit TRBD2. The length of the CDR3 is 15 residues. Trimming cost V 4 bases and J 7 bases; bases outside gene matches: 9. Germline V gene lookup returns CDR1 MNHEY and CDR2 SVGAGI. CDR3 in DNA: TGTGCCAGCAGTTTCCCCGGGACTAGTCGTAATGAGCAGTTCTTC. This gives the protein CASSFPGTSRNEQFF.

This clonotype was seen many times. V is TRBV7-8 and J is TRBJ1-5, with TRBD1 as a possible D gene (5 bases). The germline CDR1 and CDR2 sequences are SGHVS and FQNEAQ. V gave up 3 bases and J gave up 2 bases, with 14 bases separating them. The CDR3 spans 16 residues. CDR3 nucleotides: TGTGCCAGCAGCTTGGCCGGTGGGGGAGGCAATCAGCCCCAGCATTTT. Encoded protein: CASSLAGGGGNQPQHF. Looking up the rest from reference TRBV7-8 and TRBJ1-5 gives the full variable domain: GAGVSQSPRYKVAKRGQDVALRCDPISGHVSLFWYQQALGQGPEFLTYFQNEAQLDKSGLPSDRFFAERPEGSVSTLKIQRTQQEDSAVYLCASSLAGGGGNQPQHFGDGTRLSIL.

This clonotype was detected a few times. The rearrangement uses TRBV19 and TRBJ2-1; D unresolved. Per germline, CDR1 LNHDA and CDR2 SQIVND (reference sequence). Trimming removed 5 bases at V and 5 bases at J, with 10 bases between. This CDR3 is built from 13 residues. CDR3 residues: CASSPNSNNEQFF. Written as DNA, the CDR3 is TGTGCCAGTAGTCCCAATTCCAACAATGAGCAGTTCTTC.

V is TRBV5-1 and J is TRBJ2-5; 15 bases map to TRBD2. The J segment lost 1 base and the V segment lost 3 bases, leaving 1 base of the junction unmatched. The CDR3 is made up of 16 amino acids. CDR1 and CDR2 (germline): SGHRS, YFSETQ. The CDR3 nucleotides are TGCGCCAGCAGCTGGGGACTAGCGGGGGGCCAAGAGACCCAGTACTTC. It specifies CASSWGLAGGQETQYF. Using reference TRBV5-1 and TRBJ2-5 for the parts outside the CDR3, the full variable domain is KAGVTQTPRYLIKTRGQQVTLSCSPISGHRSVSWYQQTPGQGLQFLFEYFSETQRNKGNFPGRFSGRQFSNSRSEMNVSTLELGDSALYLCASSWGLAGGQETQYFGPGTRLLVL.

This clonotype was seen at least ten times. The chain is built from TRBV6-6 and TRBJ1-4, with 11 bases aligning to TRBD1. Germline V gene lookup returns CDR1 MNHNY and CDR2 SVGAGI (reference sequence). With V trimmed by 5 bases and J by 7 bases, 6 bases remained unmatched. The CDR3 is 15 amino acids. In DNA form, the CDR3 reads TGTGCCAGCAGTAATACGGGACAGGGGGGTGAAAAACTGTTTTTT. This codes for CASSNTGQGGEKLFF.

The genes are TRBV7-2 and TRBJ2-1; no firm D call. Trimming removed 2 bases at V and 5 bases at J, with 4 bases between. Germline V gene data show CDR1 as SGHTA and CDR2 as FQGNSA. This CDR3 comprises 12 residues. The CDR3 region is CASSLHDNEQFF. CDR3 sequence (DNA): TGTGCCAGCAGCTTACACGACAATGAGCAGTTCTTC.

This clonotype was seen ten or more times. The CDR3 nucleotides read TGTGCCAGCGGCCAAACCGCCGGGACAGGGAGTAATGAGCAGTTCTTC. Translating gives CASGQTAGTGSNEQFF. V is TRBV6-2 or TRBV6-3 and J is TRBJ2-1; 9 nucleotides match TRBD1. V trimming: 8 bases; J trimming: 7 bases; junction bases outside the gene matches: 15. CDR3 length: 16 amino acids. The V gene's germline CDR1 is MNHEY and CDR2 SVGEGT.

This clonotype was seen repeatedly, ten times or more. CDR3 DNA sequence: TGTGCCAGCAGTACCCTCAGACAGCCCCAGCATTTT. It translates to CASSTLRQPQHF. J is TRBJ1-5 and V is TRBV28; D unclear. This CDR3 has 12 residues. The germline CDR1 and CDR2 sequences are MDHEN and SYDVKM. The V end lost 5 bases, the J end lost 7 bases, and 9 bases lay between the germline ends.

In this sample, this clonotype turned up many times. The rearrangement joins TRBV20-1 to TRBJ2-4; 12 nucleotides line up with TRBD2. Germline V gene lookup returns CDR1 DFQATT and CDR2 SNEGSKA (reference sequence). The CDR3 spans 15 residues. V lost 6 bases and J lost 1; bases outside the gene matches: 4. The CDR3 is CSAYGLAGAKNIQYF. As DNA, the CDR3 is TGCAGTGCCTACGGACTAGCGGGGGCCAAAAACATTCAGTACTTC.

Concerning this clonotype itself: This could be a read error, since a much larger clone is one nucleotide away. The final CDR3 position lacks the conserved phenylalanine or tryptophan, pointing to a likely read error. J is TRBJ1-3 and V is TRBV20-1, with D perhaps TRBD1 (5 bases). V was shortened by 3 bases and J by 3 bases, with 15 bases between the two germline ends. The germline gives CDR1 DFQATT, CDR2 SNEGSKA (reference sequence). The length of the CDR3 is 15 residues. CDR3 sequence (DNA): TGCAGTGCTAGTGCAGGGAGTCTGGGTGGAAACACCATATATTGT. It translates to CSASAGSLGGNTIYC.

This clonotype was seen at least ten times. The chain combines TRBV20-1 with TRBJ2-4, with D possibly called TRBD1 or TRBD2 (5 bases each). Per the germline V gene, CDR1 is DFQATT and CDR2 is SNEGSKA (reference sequence). The CDR3 is 16 amino acids. V was shortened by 5 bases and J by 0 bases, with 17 bases between the two germline ends. CDR3 loop: CSAANRGRLAKNIQYF. The CDR3 coding sequence is TGCAGTGCTGCCAACCGGGGCAGACTAGCCAAAAACATTCAGTACTTC.

By frequency in the sample, this clonotype is medium-sized. This sequence joins TRBV20-1 and TRBJ2-3; D is perhaps TRBD2 (6 bases). Trimming removed 1 base at V and 0 bases at J, with 17 bases between. Germline V gene sequence: CDR1 DFQATT, CDR2 SNEGSKA (reference sequence). The CDR3 has 17 residues. The DNA for the CDR3 is TGCAGTGCTAGAGGAGAGGTGGAGGGATGGAGCACAGATACGCAGTATTTT. Encoded protein: CSARGEVEGWSTDTQYF.

This clonotype appeared a few times. The J gene is TRBJ2-7, the V gene TRBV7-9, with 7 bases matching TRBD1. V lost 2 bases and J lost 5; bases outside the gene matches: 9. The germline gives CDR1 SEHNR, CDR2 FQNEAQ (reference sequence). The CDR3 loop spans 15 amino acids. CDR3 in amino acids: CASSLKGGEGNEQYF. The DNA for the CDR3 is TGTGCCAGCAGCTTAAAAGGGGGCGAAGGGAACGAGCAGTACTTC.

The sample holds many counts of this clonotype. The chain carries TRBV7-9 and TRBJ1-3; the match to TRBD1 covers 7 bases. In germline, CDR1 is SEHNR, CDR2 FQNEAQ (reference sequence). The CDR3 covers 15 residues. V gave up 4 bases and J gave up 2 bases; unmatched junction bases: 5. The CDR3 loop is CASSYSGTAGNTIYF. For the CDR3, the DNA is TGTGCCAGCAGCTATTCCGGGACAGCTGGAAACACCATATATTTT.

This clonotype showed up many times. This chain uses TRBV21-1 with TRBJ2-7. TRBV21-1 is a documented pseudogene. The CDR3 spans 9 residues. CDR3 residues: CASSREQYF. CDR3 DNA: TGTGCCAGCTCCCGCGAGCAGTACTTC.

The V call is TRBV5-1, the J call TRBJ1-2, with D hard to call. V lost 0 bases and J lost 8, with 11 bases in between. The CDR3 is made up of 13 amino acids. Germline V gene sequence: CDR1 SGHRS, CDR2 YFSETQ. This chain's CDR3 is CASSLDPSRGYTF. The CDR3 DNA reads as TGCGCCAGCAGCTTGGACCCCTCTAGGGGCTACACCTTC.

The chain recombines TRBV6-5 with TRBJ2-5, with 9 bases identical to TRBD1. Germline V CDR1 and CDR2: MNHEY, SVGAGI. The CDR3 covers 16 residues. The J segment lost 4 bases and the V segment lost 5 bases, leaving 11 bases of the junction unmatched. The CDR3 region has the DNA TGTGCCAGCAGTAACAACCCCGGGACAGGGAGAGAGACCCAGTACTTC. Its protein product is CASSNNPGTGRETQYF.